This record concerns one T cell receptor beta chain sequence. The target of this receptor is not known. Qualities for individual bases were not recorded, and no much larger clone is one base off. This record belongs to a study of cytomegalovirus exposure and HLA in healthy donors (dated by TCRdb to the late 2010s). For the study in its entirety: In an earlier analysis of roughly 590 of the donors, around 300 Gb of sequence data and some 100 million unique TCR beta sequences from about 190 million T cells were reported. An early release covering about 600 HLA-typed donors comprised 300 to 350 gigabases of sequencing data and tens of millions of unique TCR sequences. Of the 350 to 450 genotyped donors, over 65% fell in the genetic ancestry cluster associated with self-reported Caucasian donors. The study aimed to test whether cataloging public T cell receptors could reveal signatures of past pathogen exposure. The study used immunosequencing to profile the T cell repertoires of 666 subjects and linked those repertoires to cytomegalovirus serostatus. In addition to the first cohort of 650 to 800 subjects, a separate validation cohort of 120 different subjects was used. To predict cytomegalovirus infection status, the study brought together high-throughput TCR immunosequencing, statistical association of individual TCRs with disease status, and machine learning. To study patterns of TCR occurrence, a later analysis re-analyzed previously published TCR beta repertoires from 666 donors and added high-resolution HLA genotyping. Rather than using new phenotypic data, the later analysis identified candidate immune exposures from TCR beta sequences and from how often those sequences occurred across donors. An earlier analysis of several hundred of the donors applied high-throughput TCR beta sequencing to assess whether each TCR beta V gene segment acted as functional or pseudogenic. Alongside the repertoire data, information on donor age, sex, ethnicity and CMV serostatus was compiled. Genome-wide SNP genotypes for about 65% of the roughly 670 donors were used in a later genetic analysis, which treated that subset as a discovery cohort. Every discovery cohort repertoire had been produced on one sequencing platform. HLA typing included class I and class II loci at four-digit resolution. Typing coverage differed by locus: A, B, C, DRB1 and DQB1 were typed in roughly 620-630 donors, DQA1 in 500 to 550, DPA1 in around 600, and DPB1 in around 490. Four or five DR-DQ haplotypes were handled as single units for association and clustering, since linkage in the cohort was strong. Among about 370 genotyped donors of the cohort, an average of approximately 240,000 unique TCR beta nucleotide sequences was sequenced per donor, of which roughly 18% were non-productive. General findings and caveats noted by the study authors: In vitro tests confirmed that a few of the cytomegalovirus-associated TCR beta chains recognize cytomegalovirus antigens. According to a later genetic analysis, donors in an Asian-associated ancestry cluster had fewer N-insertions in productive TCRs than the roughly 660-donor mean. Because HLA typing was missing for some donors at each locus, association tests included only the typed subset. A later analysis reported that several top co-occurrence clusters appeared linked to parvovirus B19, influenza, CMV and Epstein-Barr virus. A group of highly shared sequence variants was considered likely to be a technical artifact of the sequencing pipeline. Broadly in line with IMGT annotations, most TCR beta V segments showed up in productive rearrangements about 90% or about 30% of the time in an earlier analysis of 587 of the donors. A further reported finding was that TCR beta sequences accurately predicted the HLA-A and HLA-B alleles for most subjects in the first cohort. At a false discovery rate of 0.05, a later analysis linked roughly 17,000 TCR beta sequences to specific HLA alleles. Roughly uniform sequencing depth across donors was assumed in presence/absence analyses, although this assumption may not hold. Cytomegalovirus status was reported to be diagnosed by the classifier with high specificity and sensitivity in both the original and validation cohorts. Most TCR sequences were seen in very few donors, while some public TCRs were found in many individuals. A later analysis found that TCR association rates varied across HLA loci, with DRB1 alleles showing the most associated TCRs and HLA-C alleles the fewest. Correlated functional status among segregating V segments might reflect linkage disequilibrium, but an unknown experimental factor could not be ruled out. Strong co-occurrence of HLA alleles, especially DR and DQ, made assigning TCR associations to individual alleles difficult. According to the authors, the approach could potentially be generalized to other disease states and immunological phenotypes. A later genetic analysis associated a missense DCLRE1C variant with V-gene and J-gene trimming of TCR beta chains, and an independent cohort replicated the association. Compared with equally common non-associated chains, HLA-associated TCR beta chains in a later analysis were more clonally expanded and had lower generation probabilities. According to a later analysis, most CMV-associated TCR beta chains appeared to be HLA-restricted, and the HLA associations seemed to be driven largely by CMV exposure. The study gave a list of about 170 TCR beta chains associated with cytomegalovirus. This cohort had only TCR beta chains sequenced, and the lack of alpha or paired-chain data limited which features could be detected. Because counts were too low, under 20 rarely observed V segments, including chromosome 9 orphons, were left out of the earlier analysis of several hundred of the donors. The only immune exposure information available for the cohort was CMV serostatus. Because the 87-base-pair reads could not distinguish some IMGT-functional V segments, including TRBV6-2 and TRBV6-3, those segments were excluded.

The cohort comprised around 690 healthy bone marrow donors. At the time of sampling, all cohort members were nominally healthy, though unrecorded immune exposures were likely present. The donor tested CMV seronegative, placing the donor among the approximately 400 seronegative members of the cohort. Every donor gave a peripheral blood sample, and the peripheral blood mononuclear cells from that sample were used for TCR beta sequencing. Genomic DNA was extracted from the blood cell samples with the Qiagen DNeasy Blood Extraction Kit. Library preparation used the immunoSEQ multiplex PCR assay. For the multiplex PCR, a mixture combining 60 forward primers for TCR Vbeta segments and 13 reverse primers for TCR Jbeta segments was used. The CDR3 region of rearranged TCR beta genes was amplified from genomic DNA by a multiplex PCR assay. The amplified TCR beta libraries were sequenced on the Illumina HiSeq System as 87-base-pair reads. The authors' analysis ran thus. A later analysis counted around 72 million unique TCR beta chains across the 650 to 700 repertoires, and approximately 11 million of these chains were shared by at least two donors. Raw reads were error-corrected and collapsed into unique sequences with a nearest-neighbor algorithm that merged closely related sequences to remove PCR and sequencing errors. Alignment of CDR3 sequences to IMGT reference sequences was used to assign V, D and J gene segments. For a sequence to be retained, at least a six-nucleotide match to both a V gene segment and a J gene segment was required. A rearrangement counted as productive if the CDR3 had no stop codons and remained in frame with V and J, and every other rearrangement counted as non-productive. CDR3 was defined according to IMGT convention as the region running from the second conserved V-encoded cysteine to the conserved J-encoded phenylalanine. In an earlier analysis of 587 of the donors, sequences lacking an unambiguous match to a single V gene segment were excluded. An earlier analysis of several hundred of the donors called V segments functional above 56.7% productive rearrangements and segregating when the between-donor standard deviation exceeded 5%. A statistical classification framework was built to diagnose cytomegalovirus status from the catalog of TCR beta chain sequences. V and J gene assignment, in a later analysis, came from comparing TCR nucleotide sequences with IMGT/GENE-DB human TR gene sequences. A later analysis assigned CDR3 sequences and most-parsimonious VDJ recombination scenarios with the TCRdist pipeline. In a later analysis, each TCR beta chain was defined by its CDR3 amino acid sequence together with its V-gene family, and reads without a unique V-gene family were excluded. In a later analysis, 450 to 600 highly shared, low-generation-probability nucleotide sequences were removed to address suspected cross-contamination and a sequencing artifact. In a later analysis, a clonal expansion index for each public chain was calculated from normalized within-repertoire ranks of inferred template counts. In a later analysis, generation probabilities were computed with a VDJ recombination model fitted to out-of-frame rearrangements, and the resulting probabilities were checked against IGoR. In a later analysis, TCR-TCR, TCR-HLA and TCR-CMV co-occurrence was scored with hypergeometric tests, and a repertoire-size bias correction was applied to TCR pairs. False discovery rates were estimated in a later analysis by permuting HLA or CMV assignments 20 times. In a later analysis, co-occurring TCRs were grouped using DBSCAN, with TCRdist sequence similarity added in when clustering inside HLA-allele-positive subsets. Repertoires with fewer than 30,000 or more than 120,000 public chains, plus five repertoires with anomalous nucleotide sharing, were excluded from co-occurrence clustering. In TCRdb, the immuneACCESS table is reduced to in-frame sequences with V and J assigned. These tables do not hold every clone; where another copy was compared, an unresolved V gene accounts for under half, and the others remain unexplained. Clone size and the V and J calls come from that table; the DNA yielded D and trimming. This sample gives around 170,000 clones in total; approximately 88% of them show up just once. 0.35% to 0.45% of the sample is held by the ten biggest clonotypes.

CDR3 length: 16 amino acids, cysteine to phenylalanine. The CDR3 DNA has 48 bases and is translated from base 1. V has 4 bases trimmed and J has 1 base trimmed; junction bases matching no gene number 3. Based on the germline V gene, the CDR1 and CDR2 sequences are SGHRS and YFSETQ. Material for sequencing was PBMCs. The rearranged segments are TRBV5-1 and TRBJ2-2; 11 central bases correspond to TRBD2. This clonotype was obtained from a boy under 10 years old in good health and CMV-seronegative. The sequenced DNA is TGCGCCAGCAGCGCGGGACTAGCGGAGAACACCGGGGAGCTGTTTTTT. It translates to CASSAGLAENTGELFF.